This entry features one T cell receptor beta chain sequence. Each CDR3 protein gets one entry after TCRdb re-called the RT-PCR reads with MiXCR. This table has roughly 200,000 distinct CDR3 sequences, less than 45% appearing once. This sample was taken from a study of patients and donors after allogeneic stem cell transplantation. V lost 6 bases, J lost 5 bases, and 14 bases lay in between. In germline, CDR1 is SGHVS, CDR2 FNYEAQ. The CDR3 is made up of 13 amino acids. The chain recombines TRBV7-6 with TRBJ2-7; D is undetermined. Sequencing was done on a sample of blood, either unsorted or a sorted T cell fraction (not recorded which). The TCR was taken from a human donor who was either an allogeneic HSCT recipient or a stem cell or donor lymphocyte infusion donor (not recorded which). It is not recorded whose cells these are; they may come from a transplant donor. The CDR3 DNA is TGTGCCAGCAGTTATGGCGGCCTCAACGAGCAGTACTTC. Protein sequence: CASSYGGLNEQYF. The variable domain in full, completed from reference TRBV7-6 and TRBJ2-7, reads GAGVSQSPRYKVTKRGQDVALRCDPISGHVSLYWYRQALGQGPEFLTYFNYEAQQDKSGLPNDRFSAERPEGSISTLTIQRTEQRDSAMYRCASSYGGLNEQYFGPGTRLTVT.